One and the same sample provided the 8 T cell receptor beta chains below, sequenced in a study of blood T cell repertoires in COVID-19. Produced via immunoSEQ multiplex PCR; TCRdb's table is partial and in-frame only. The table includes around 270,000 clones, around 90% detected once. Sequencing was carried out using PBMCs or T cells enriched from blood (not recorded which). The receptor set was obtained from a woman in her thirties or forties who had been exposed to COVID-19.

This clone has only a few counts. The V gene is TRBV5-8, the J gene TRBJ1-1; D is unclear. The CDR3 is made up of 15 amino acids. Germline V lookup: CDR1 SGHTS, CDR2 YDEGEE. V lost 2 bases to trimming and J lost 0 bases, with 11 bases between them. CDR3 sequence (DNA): TGTGCCAGCAGCTTAGACTGGTCTATGAACACTGAAGCTTTCTTT. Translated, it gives CASSLDWSMNTEAFF.

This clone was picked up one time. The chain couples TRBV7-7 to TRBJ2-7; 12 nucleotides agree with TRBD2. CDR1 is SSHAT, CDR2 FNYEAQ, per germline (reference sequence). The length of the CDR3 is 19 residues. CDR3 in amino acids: CASSVAPGLAGIPSYEQYV. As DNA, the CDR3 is TGTGCTAGCAGCGTCGCTCCTGGACTAGCGGGAATACCCTCCTACGAGCAGTACGTC.

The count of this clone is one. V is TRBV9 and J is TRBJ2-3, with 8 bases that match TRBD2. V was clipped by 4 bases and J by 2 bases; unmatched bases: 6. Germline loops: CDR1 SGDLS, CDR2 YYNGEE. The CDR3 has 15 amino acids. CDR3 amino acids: CASSMIAGSTDTQYF. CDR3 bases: TGTGCCAGCAGCATGATAGCGGGATCCACAGATACGCAGTATTTT.

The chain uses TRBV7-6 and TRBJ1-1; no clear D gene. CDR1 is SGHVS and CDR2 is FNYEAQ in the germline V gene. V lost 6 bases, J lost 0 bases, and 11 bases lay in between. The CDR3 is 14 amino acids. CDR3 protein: CASSPSGMNTEAFF. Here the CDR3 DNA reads TGTGCCAGCAGTCCATCCGGGATGAACACTGAAGCTTTCTTT.

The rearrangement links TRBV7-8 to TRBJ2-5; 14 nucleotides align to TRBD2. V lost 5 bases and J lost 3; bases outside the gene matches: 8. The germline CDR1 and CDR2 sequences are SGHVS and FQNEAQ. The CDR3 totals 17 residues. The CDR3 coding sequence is TGTGCCAGCAGCCGGGGACTAGCGGGAGTCGCGAAAGAGACCCAGTACTTC. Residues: CASSRGLAGVAKETQYF.

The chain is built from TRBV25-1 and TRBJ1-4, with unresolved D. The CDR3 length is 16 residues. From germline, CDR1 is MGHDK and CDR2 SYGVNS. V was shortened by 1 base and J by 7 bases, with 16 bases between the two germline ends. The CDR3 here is CASSEFSSGFVEKLFF. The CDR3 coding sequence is TGTGCCAGCAGTGAATTTAGTTCCGGGTTTGTTGAAAAACTGTTTTTT. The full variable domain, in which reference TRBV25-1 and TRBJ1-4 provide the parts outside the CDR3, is EADIYQTPRYLVIGTGKKITLECSQTMGHDKMYWYQQDPGMELHLIHYSYGVNSTEKGDLSSESTVSRIRTEHFPLTLESARPSHTSQYLCASSEFSSGFVEKLFFGSGTQLSVL.

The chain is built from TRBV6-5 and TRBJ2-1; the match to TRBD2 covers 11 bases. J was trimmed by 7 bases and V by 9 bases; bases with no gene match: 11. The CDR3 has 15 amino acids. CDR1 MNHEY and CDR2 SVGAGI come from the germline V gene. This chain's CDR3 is CASRTSSGRRNEQFF. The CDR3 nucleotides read TGTGCCAGTAGAACTTCTAGCGGGAGGCGAAATGAGCAGTTCTTC.

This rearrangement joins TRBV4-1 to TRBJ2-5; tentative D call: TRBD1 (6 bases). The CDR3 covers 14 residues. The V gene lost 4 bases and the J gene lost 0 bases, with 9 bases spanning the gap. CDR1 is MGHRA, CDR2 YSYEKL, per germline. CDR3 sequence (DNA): TGCGCCAGCAGCCCTGACAGGTACCAAGAGACCCAGTACTTC. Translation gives CASSPDRYQETQYF.